These T cell receptor beta chains were read from a single sample in a study of OX40 agonist ivuxolimab in advanced cancers. Only in-frame clones appear in the TCRdb table, and some are missing; sequencing was by immunoSEQ multiplex PCR. This sample has about 80,000 clones, with just under 85% found just once. Material: CD4+ or CD8+ T cells sorted from blood, obtained in a trial of the OX40 agonist ivuxolimab. The receptor set was obtained from an adult with an advanced solid tumor such as melanoma, head and neck, liver or kidney cancer. Both conserved end residues are part of each CDR3. D genes are given only for firm matches. Expanded clones are given a class, and other clones once, few, many or no size at all.

>NA|TRBD2|TRBJ2-1|TRBV14
TGTGCCAGCAGCCAAAAAGCGGGACTTAGGGCTAATGAGCAGTTCTTC
CASSQKAGLRANEQFF
>NA|TRBD2|TRBJ2-3|TRBV5-1
TGCGCCAGCACTGAGGGAGGGCCATCAGATACGCAGTATTTT
CASTEGGPSDTQYF
>few|TRBD1|TRBJ1-3|TRBV9
TGTGCCAGCAGCGTAAATTCAGGACAGGGAAAGAACACCATATATTTT
CASSVNSGQGKNTIYF
>NA|TRBD1|TRBJ2-6|TRBV19
TGTGCCACCTCACAGGGGCTTGCCTCTGGGGCCAACGTCCTGACTTTC
CATSQGLASGANVLTF
>once|NA|TRBJ2-5|TRBV15
TGTGCCACTGCCAAGGACAGAAACCAAGAGACCCAGTACTTC
CATAKDRNQETQYF
>NA|NA|TRBJ2-7|TRBV5-1
TGCGCCAGCAGCTTGGTCAGCGGAACCTACGAGCAGTACTTC
CASSLVSGTYEQYF
>once|NA|TRBJ2-1|TRBV7-9
TGTGCCAGCAGCTTAAATTCGAGGGATGAGCAGTTCTTC
CASSLNSRDEQFF
>NA|NA|TRBJ2-7|TRBV9
TGTGCCAGCAGCCCTGGAGACAGCCTCCGTTACGAGCAGTACTTC
CASSPGDSLRYEQYF
>once|NA|TRBJ2-1|TRBV27
TGTGCCAGCAGTTTACTAACCCGTAGCTCCTACAATGAGCAGTTCTTC
CASSLLTRSSYNEQFF
>NA|NA|TRBJ2-3|TRBV10-1
TGCGCCAGCACGAGTAACGGAAAAGATACGCAGTATTTT
CASTSNGKDTQYF
>NA|TRBD1|TRBJ2-5|TRBV27
TGTGCCAGCCGCGACAGGGGGTTTTTGGAGACCCAGTACTTC
CASRDRGFLETQYF
>NA|NA|TRBJ1-5|TRBV7-8
TGTGCCAGCAACCAGGGACAATATAATCAGCCCCAGCATTTT
CASNQGQYNQPQHF
>few|TRBD2|TRBJ2-1|TRBV28
TGTGCCAGCAGTTTGGGACTAGCGCGTAACTCCTACAATGAGCAGTTCTTC
CASSLGLARNSYNEQFF
>NA|NA|TRBJ1-5|TRBV7-2
TGTGCCAGCAGCTTAGTTTCGGGAATCAATCAGCCCCAGCATTTT
CASSLVSGINQPQHF
>NA|NA|TRBJ1-1|TRBV2
TGTGCCAGCAGTGGGAAACAGGGGAACACTGAAGCTTTCTTT
CASSGKQGNTEAFF
>NA|NA|TRBJ1-2|TRBV7-9
TGTGCCAGCAGCTTAACAGGGTCTGGCTACACCTTC
CASSLTGSGYTF
>NA|NA|TRBJ1-1|TRBV28
TGTGCCAGTAGTGGGGGAGGGCTGGCGAACACTGAAGCTTTCTTT
CASSGGGLANTEAFF
>NA|NA|TRBJ1-3|TRBV9
TGTGCCAGCAGCGCTAATTTTAACTCTGGAAACACCATATATTTT
CASSANFNSGNTIYF
>NA|TRBD2|TRBJ2-7|TRBV7-8
TGTGCCAGCAGCCCAGTTCCTGGCGGGAGCTACGAGCAGTACTTC
CASSPVPGGSYEQYF
>NA|TRBD2|TRBJ2-1|TRBV4-2
TGTGCCAGCAGCCAGAGACTAGCGGGAGCCTTCGGGAATGAGCAGTTCTTC
CASSQRLAGAFGNEQFF
>NA|NA|TRBJ2-2|TRBV9
TGTGCCAGCAGCGTAGTAAGCGGAATCGGGGAGCTGTTTTTT
CASSVVSGIGELFF
>NA|TRBD2|TRBJ2-1|TRBV19
TGTGCCAGTAGTATAACTAGCGGGGGGGCCGGTGAGCAGTTCTTC
CASSITSGGAGEQFF